Below, one T cell receptor (beta chain) is given with its context. This sample stems from a study of T cell responses to AZD1222 COVID-19 vaccine. Produced via immunoSEQ multiplex PCR; TCRdb's table is partial and in-frame only. The table shows 130,000 to 150,000 clones, with about nine tenths occurring only once. The CDR3 is made up of 13 amino acids. With 5 bases removed from V and 5 bases from J, the gap between germline ends came to 10 bases. The germline CDR1 and CDR2 sequences are SSHAT and FNYEAQ (reference sequence). Here the sequenced sample was peripheral blood, taken on day 0 of AZD1222 vaccination. This rearrangement joins TRBV7-7 to TRBJ2-1; D gene ambiguous. The source is an adult in good health. The DNA of the CDR3 is TGTGCCAGCAGCCTAGGAATCGACAATGAGCAGTTCTTC. Translating gives CASSLGIDNEQFF.